The source of this T cell receptor (beta chain) is a study of T cells in Graves' hyperthyroidism and ophthalmopathy. This clonotype has only a few counts. V dropped 2 bases and J dropped 4 bases, with 6 bases sitting between them. This CDR3 has 12 residues. The germline V gene encodes CDR1 GTSNPN and CDR2 SVGIG (reference sequence). The CDR3 regions of TCR beta were amplified from RNA transcripts. TCR CDR3 underwent first-round RT-PCR with the HTBI primer set. MiXCR, applied by TCRdb to the multiplex PCR reads, yields one record per CDR3 protein. The profile shows approximately 100,000 distinct CDR3 sequences, roughly 40% of them singletons.

Specimen: peripheral blood or thyroid tissue (not recorded which). This sequence joins TRBV30 and TRBJ1-5; no clear D gene. This TCR was recovered from a woman in her 30s with Graves' hyperthyroidism. The DNA for the CDR3 is TGTGCCTGGAGTACGGGTAATCAGCCCCAGCATTTT. Protein sequence: CAWSTGNQPQHF.